This TCR beta chain was captured by sequencing in a study of cytomegalovirus exposure and HLA in healthy donors. The PCR made use of 60 Vbeta and 13 Jbeta primers. Using immunoSEQ multiplex PCR, the repertoire was profiled, and TCRdb retains in-frame clones only, with some absent. The sample includes 100,000 to 150,000 clones, about 76% seen only once; the top ten take about 12%. This clone turned up a few times. V lost 0 bases, J lost 2 bases, and 5 bases stayed unmatched. The CDR3 runs 16 residues. Germline lookup yields CDR1 SGHRS and CDR2 YFSETQ. The receptor's source is a woman in her fifties or sixties in good health and CMV-seropositive. The V gene is TRBV5-1, the J gene TRBJ2-3, with TRBD1 matching over 8 bases. Material: PBMCs. The CDR3, as DNA: TGCGCCAGCAGCTTGGCTCGCAGGGGGCTCACAGATACGCAGTATTTT. Translation gives CASSLARRGLTDTQYF.